This T cell receptor beta chain originates from a study of CD8 T cells in Susac syndrome. Random hexamers were used to reverse transcribe an amount of about 0.45 to 1 ug RNA. A multiplex approach, immunoSEQ multiplex PCR, amplified TCR beta CDR3 across 54 Vbeta and 13 Jbeta. Via MiXCR, TCRdb re-called the immunoSEQ multiplex PCR reads, giving one row per CDR3 protein. The sample lists some 140,000 distinct CDR3 sequences; over 90% were seen once. The CDR3 has 13 amino acids. V dropped 9 bases and J dropped 1 base, with 12 bases sitting between them. Germline lookup yields CDR1 SGHVS and CDR2 FQNEAQ. Sequencing of TCR beta was undertaken in CD8+ and CD4+ T cells derived from blood.

The clonotype was recovered from a human donor with Susac syndrome. The chain links TRBV7-8 to TRBJ2-5, with D maybe TRBD1 (6 bases). The sequenced material came from CD8+ T cells from PBMCs. The CDR3 region has the DNA TGTGCCAGTTCACAGGGCTTCCAAGAGACCCAGTACTTC. Protein sequence: CASSQGFQETQYF.